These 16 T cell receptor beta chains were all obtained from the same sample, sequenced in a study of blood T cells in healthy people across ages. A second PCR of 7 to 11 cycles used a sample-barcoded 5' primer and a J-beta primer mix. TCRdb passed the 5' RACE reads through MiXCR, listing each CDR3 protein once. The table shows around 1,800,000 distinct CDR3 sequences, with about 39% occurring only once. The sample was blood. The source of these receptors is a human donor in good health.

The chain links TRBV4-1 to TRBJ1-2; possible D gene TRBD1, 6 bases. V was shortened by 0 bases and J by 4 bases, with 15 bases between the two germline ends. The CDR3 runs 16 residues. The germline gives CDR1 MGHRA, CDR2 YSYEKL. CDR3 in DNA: TGCGCCAGCAGCCAAGATCTGGAGACAGGCGGCTATGGCTACACCTTC. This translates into CASSQDLETGGYGYTF.

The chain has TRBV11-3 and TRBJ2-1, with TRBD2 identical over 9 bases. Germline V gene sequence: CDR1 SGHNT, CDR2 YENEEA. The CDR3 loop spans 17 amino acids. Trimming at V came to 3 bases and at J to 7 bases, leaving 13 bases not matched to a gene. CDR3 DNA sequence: TGTGCCAGCAGCTTTCACACCGGGACTAGCAATGTGAATGAGCAGTTCTTC. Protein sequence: CASSFHTGTSNVNEQFF.

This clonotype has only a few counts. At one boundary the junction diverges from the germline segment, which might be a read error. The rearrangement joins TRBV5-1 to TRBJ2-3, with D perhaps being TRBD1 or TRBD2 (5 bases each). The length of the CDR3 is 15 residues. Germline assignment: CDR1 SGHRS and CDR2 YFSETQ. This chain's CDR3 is CTSSSGPTSTDTQYF. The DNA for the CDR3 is TGCACCAGCAGCTCGGGACCTACTAGCACAGATACGCAGTATTTT. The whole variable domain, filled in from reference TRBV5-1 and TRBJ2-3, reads KAGVTQTPRYLIKTRGQQVTLSCSPISGHRSVSWYQQTPGQGLQFLFEYFSETQRNKGNFPGRFSGRQFSNSRSEMNVSTLELGDSALYLCTSSSGPTSTDTQYFGPGTRLTVL.

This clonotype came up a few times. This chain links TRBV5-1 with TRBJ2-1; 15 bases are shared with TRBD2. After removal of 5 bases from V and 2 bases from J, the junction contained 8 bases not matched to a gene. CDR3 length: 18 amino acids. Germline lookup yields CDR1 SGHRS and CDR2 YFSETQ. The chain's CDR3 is CASRRGTSGGRAYNEQFF. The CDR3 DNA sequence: TGCGCCAGCAGACGTGGGACTAGCGGGGGGAGGGCCTACAATGAGCAGTTCTTC.

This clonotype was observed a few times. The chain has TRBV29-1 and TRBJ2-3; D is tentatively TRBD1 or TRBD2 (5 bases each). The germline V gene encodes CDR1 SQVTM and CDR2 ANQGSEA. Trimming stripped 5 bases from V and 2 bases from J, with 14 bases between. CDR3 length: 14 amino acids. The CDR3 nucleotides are TGCAGCGTTCTGGGACCGACGGTCACAGATACGCAGTATTTT. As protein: CSVLGPTVTDTQYF.

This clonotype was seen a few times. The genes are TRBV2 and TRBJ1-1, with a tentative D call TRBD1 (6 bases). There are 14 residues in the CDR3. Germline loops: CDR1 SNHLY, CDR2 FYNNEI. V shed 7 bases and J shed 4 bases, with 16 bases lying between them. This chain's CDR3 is CASTEQGRGTEAFF. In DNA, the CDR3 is TGTGCCAGCACCGAACAGGGTAGGGGCACTGAAGCTTTCTTT.

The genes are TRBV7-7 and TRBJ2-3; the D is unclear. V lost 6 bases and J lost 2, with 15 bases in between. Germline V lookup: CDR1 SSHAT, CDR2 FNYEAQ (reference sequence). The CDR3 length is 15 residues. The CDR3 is CASSPLSRNTDTQYF. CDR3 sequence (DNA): TGTGCCAGCAGTCCTCTAAGTAGAAACACAGATACGCAGTATTTT.

The CDR3 sequence: CSARQSISGAETQYF. For the CDR3, the DNA is TGCAGTGCTAGACAATCAATTAGCGGGGCCGAGACCCAGTACTTC. The V call is TRBV20-1, the J call TRBJ2-5; 8 bases align to TRBD2. Germline V CDR1 and CDR2: DFQATT, SNEGSKA (reference sequence). This CDR3 region has 15 residues. The trim removed 2 bases at V and 5 bases at J, leaving 10 bases unmatched.

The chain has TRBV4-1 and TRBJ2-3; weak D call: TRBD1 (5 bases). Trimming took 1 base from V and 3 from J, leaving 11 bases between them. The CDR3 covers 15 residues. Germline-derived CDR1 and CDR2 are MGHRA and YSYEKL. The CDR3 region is CASSQALGRTDTQYF. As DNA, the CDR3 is TGCGCCAGCAGCCAAGCATTGGGGCGTACAGATACGCAGTATTTT.

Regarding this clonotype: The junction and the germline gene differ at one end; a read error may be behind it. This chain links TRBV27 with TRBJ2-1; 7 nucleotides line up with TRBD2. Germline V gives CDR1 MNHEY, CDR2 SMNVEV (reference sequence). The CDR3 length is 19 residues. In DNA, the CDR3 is TGTGCCAGCAGTTCGCGACTAGCACCGGCCCTCAGCTCCTACAATGAGCGGTTCTTC. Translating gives CASSSRLAPALSSYNERFF.

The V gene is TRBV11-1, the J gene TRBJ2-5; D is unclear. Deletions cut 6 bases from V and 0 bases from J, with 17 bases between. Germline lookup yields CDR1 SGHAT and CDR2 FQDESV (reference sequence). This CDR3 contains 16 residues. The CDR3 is CASSPLIAGNQETQYF. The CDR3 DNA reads TGTGCCAGCAGTCCTCTAATTGCAGGAAACCAAGAGACCCAGTACTTC.

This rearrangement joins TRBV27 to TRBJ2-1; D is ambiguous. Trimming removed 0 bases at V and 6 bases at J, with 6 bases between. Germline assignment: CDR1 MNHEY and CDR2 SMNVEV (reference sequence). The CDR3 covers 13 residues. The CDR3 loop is CASSLSVINEQFF. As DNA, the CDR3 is TGTGCCAGCAGTTTATCAGTGATCAATGAGCAGTTCTTC.

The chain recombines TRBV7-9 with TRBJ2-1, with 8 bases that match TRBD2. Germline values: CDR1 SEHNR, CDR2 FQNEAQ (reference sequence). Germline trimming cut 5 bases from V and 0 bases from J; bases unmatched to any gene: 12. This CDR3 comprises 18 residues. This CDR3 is CASSPHRLAGSSYNEQFF. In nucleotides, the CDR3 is TGTGCCAGCAGCCCACACAGGTTAGCGGGGAGCTCCTACAATGAGCAGTTCTTC. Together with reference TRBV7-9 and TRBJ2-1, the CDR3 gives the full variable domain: DTGVSQNPRHKITKRGQNVTFRCDPISEHNRLYWYRQTLGQGPEFLTYFQNEAQLEKSRLLSDRFSAERPKGSFSTLEIQRTEQGDSAMYLCASSPHRLAGSSYNEQFFGPGTRLTVL.

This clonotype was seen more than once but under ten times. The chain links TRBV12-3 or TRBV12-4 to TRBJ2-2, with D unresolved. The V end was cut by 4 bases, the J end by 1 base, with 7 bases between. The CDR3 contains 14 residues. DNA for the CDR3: TGTGCCAGCAGTTCTATAGTGAACACCGGGGAGCTGTTTTTT. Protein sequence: CASSSIVNTGELFF.

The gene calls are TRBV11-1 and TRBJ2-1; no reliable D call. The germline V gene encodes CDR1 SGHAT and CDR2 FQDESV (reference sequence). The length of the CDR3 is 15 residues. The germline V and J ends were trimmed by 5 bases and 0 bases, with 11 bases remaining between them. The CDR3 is CASSPVRSSYNEQFF. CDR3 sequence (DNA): TGTGCCAGCAGCCCCGTCAGGAGCTCCTACAATGAGCAGTTCTTC. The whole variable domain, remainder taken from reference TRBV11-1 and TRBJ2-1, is EAEVAQSPRYKITEKSQAVAFWCDPISGHATLYWYRQILGQGPELLVQFQDESVVDDSQLPKDRFSAERLKGVDSTLKIQPAELGDSAMYLCASSPVRSSYNEQFFGPGTRLTVL.

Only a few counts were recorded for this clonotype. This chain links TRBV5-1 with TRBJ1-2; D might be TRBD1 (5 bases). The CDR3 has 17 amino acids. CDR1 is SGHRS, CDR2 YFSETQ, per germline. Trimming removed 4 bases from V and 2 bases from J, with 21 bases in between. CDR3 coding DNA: TGCGCCAGCAGCGCCGGGGGTTTAAGGGATCGGAACTATGGCTACACCTTC. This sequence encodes CASSAGGLRDRNYGYTF.